The rows below give T cell receptor beta chains drawn from one sample of a study of regulatory T cells in long-lasting Graves disease. TCRdb reanalysed the multiplex PCR reads using MiXCR and keeps one entry per CDR3 protein. Of 520,000 or so distinct CDR3 sequences listed, about 12% were seen once; the top ten hold 8% to 10%. This same sample was also taken into another study, of T cells in Graves' hyperthyroidism and ophthalmopathy.

The sample in question was peripheral blood mononuclear cells (PBMCs), obtained at new diagnosis, from a patient treated with antithyroid drugs. The source of these receptors is a woman aged 25 to 45 with Graves disease. CDR3s leave out the opening cysteine and the closing phenylalanine or tryptophan.

v_call	j_call	cdr3_aa
TRBV6-2/TRBV6-3	TRBJ2-7	ASSYSGDWNYEQY
TRBV7-9	TRBJ1-2	ASSLWGVGGYT
TRBV15	TRBJ1-4	ATSRGKGINEKLF
TRBV5-1	TRBJ1-1	ASRRTGMMNTEAF
TRBV19	TRBJ2-7	ASSHGWGIY
TRBV6-1	TRBJ1-5	ASTLEGGLLQPQH
TRBV11-1	TRBJ2-3	ASSLSGIRTDTQY
TRBV12-3/TRBV12-4	TRBJ1-2	ASSGRRTGGAGWEYGYT
TRBV28	TRBJ1-5	ASTIDRQGPNQPQH
TRBV24-1	TRBJ2-1	ATSDPQSGNEQF
TRBV19	TRBJ2-7	ASSIPGRDYEQY
TRBV20-1	TRBJ1-1	SARGVVQAGNTEAF
TRBV20-1	TRBJ2-1	SARGRAGSNEQF
TRBV24-1	TRBJ2-2	ATRPGTSAPGELF
TRBV7-2	TRBJ2-2	ASSLRLAVSTGELF
TRBV24-1	TRBJ2-3	ATSELAGGPGAQY
TRBV30	TRBJ1-1	AWSVAGAAF
TRBV11-3	TRBJ2-3	ASSFDTDTQY
TRBV7-9	TRBJ2-7	ASSSPAYEQY
TRBV27	TRBJ2-2	ASSAGTGPGELF
TRBV7-2	TRBJ2-7	ASSLDSIYEQY
TRBV2	TRBJ2-1	ASSRTSGEIEQF
TRBV20-1	TRBJ1-5	SAWMDRPYSNQPQH
TRBV7-9	TRBJ2-7	ASSLESDEKQY
TRBV9	TRBJ2-7	ASSPHLGGGGHEQY
TRBV7-3	TRBJ2-2	ASSPERATGELF
TRBV12-3/TRBV12-4	TRBJ1-1	ASSLTGTGHDEAF
TRBV11-2	TRBJ2-1	ASSLVSEQF
TRBV18	TRBJ1-5	ASSPAVRGSNQPQH
TRBV3-1	TRBJ1-6	ASSQDPSMTLH
TRBV3-1	TRBJ1-1	ASSQGQGVDTEAF
TRBV20-1	TRBJ2-1	SATEDNPAYNEQF
TRBV13	TRBJ2-7	ASRLSGGPTGEQY
TRBV20-1	TRBJ2-5	SARDQAGLKETQY
TRBV4-2	TRBJ2-2	ASSQEVDTGELF
TRBV24-1	TRBJ2-1	ATSDPRRTSGGSYNEQF
TRBV30	TRBJ1-2	AWTWDLILGGYT